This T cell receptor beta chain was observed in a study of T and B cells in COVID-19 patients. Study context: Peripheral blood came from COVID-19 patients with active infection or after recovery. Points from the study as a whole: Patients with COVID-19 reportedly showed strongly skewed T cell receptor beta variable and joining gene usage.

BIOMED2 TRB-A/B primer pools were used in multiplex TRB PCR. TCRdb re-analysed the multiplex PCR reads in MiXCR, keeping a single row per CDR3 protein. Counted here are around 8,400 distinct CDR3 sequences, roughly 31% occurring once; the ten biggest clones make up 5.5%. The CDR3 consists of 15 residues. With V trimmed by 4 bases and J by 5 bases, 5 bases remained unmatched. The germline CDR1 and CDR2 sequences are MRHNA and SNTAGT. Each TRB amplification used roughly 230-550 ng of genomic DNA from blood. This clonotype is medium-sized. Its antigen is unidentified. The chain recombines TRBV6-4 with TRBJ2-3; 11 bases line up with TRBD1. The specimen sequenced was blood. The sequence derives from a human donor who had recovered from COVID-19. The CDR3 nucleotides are TGTGCCAGCAGTGTCTCTGGGACAGGGGGAGATACGCAGTATTTT. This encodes CASSVSGTGGDTQYF.